Included here is one TCR beta chain sequence, with context. It lacks a known antigen. Base-call qualities are not available, and no considerably larger clone is one nucleotide away. These data belong to a study of blood T cell repertoires in COVID-19 (dated by TCRdb to 2019 to 2021). Describing the broader study: The collaborator samples originated in the United States, Italy and Spain and spanned the acute and convalescent phases of COVID-19. A de-identified subject ID, COVID-19 status, age in years and sex were almost always included in the sample metadata. A freely available public database, intended as a resource for researchers studying the immune response to SARS-CoV-2, is where the repertoires were released. Deeply sampled blood TCRbeta repertoires from subjects exposed to, actively infected with, or recovered from COVID-19 were included in the dataset. Where available, HLA class I and class II types were obtained from metadata supplied by the sample provider rather than from assay-based typing. Samples came from the ongoing ImmuneRACE study (first 160 participants) plus 1,254 subjects from 6 global collaborators. The material from the prospective study consisted of cDNA or gDNA derived from T cells, B-cell-depleted T cells, or PBMCs.

Broad study findings and their caveats: The amount of clinical and demographic metadata varied by source and participant and was provided uncurated.

The immunoSEQ Assay, a bias-controlled multiplex PCR, was used to amplify TCRbeta CDR3 regions from genomic DNA. The authors processed their data as follows. Nucleated cell counts per sample were estimated from amplification of reference gene primers within the assay. To quantify the absolute abundance of each unique TCRbeta CDR3 rearrangement, sequence reads were collapsed and filtered. For each sample, productive Simpson clonality was calculated as the square root of Simpson's diversity index across productive rearrangements. TCRdb took this table from immuneACCESS and kept in-frame rearrangements with V and J called. Such tables lack part of the clones; where checked against another copy, unresolved V genes explain under half of the gap, and the rest is unexplained. Clone size and V and J calls were adopted from that table, with D and trimming inferred from the DNA. The sample table lists about 360,000 clones, 75% to 90% of them with a count of one. The ten largest clones add up to roughly 7.1% of the sample.

One collaborating source in Seattle enrolled patients while the patients were actively infected and followed the patients over time throughout the course of disease. The collaborating institutions used their own protocols to collect whole blood in K2EDTA tubes. For TCRbeta analysis, collaborator samples were shipped as frozen whole blood, as isolated PBMCs, or as DNA extracted from either sample type. Reading the germline V gene (reference sequence) gives CDR1 MNHEY and CDR2 SMNVEV. CDR3 length: 15 amino acids, cysteine to phenylalanine. The read is trimmed to its CDR3 DNA, 45 bases read in frame from base 1. V is cut by 4 bases and J by 8 bases, and the space between the germline ends is 17 bases.

The source of this sequence is a woman in her fifties or sixties with COVID-19, enrolled during active disease. Material for sequencing was peripheral blood. In this chain, TRBV27 is recombined with TRBJ2-2; a weak D assignment points to TRBD2 (6 bases agree). The CDR3 region has the sequence CASSWRGINQGELFF. The sequence in DNA is TGTGCCAGCAGTTGGCGGGGAATTAATCAGGGGGAGCTGTTTTTT.